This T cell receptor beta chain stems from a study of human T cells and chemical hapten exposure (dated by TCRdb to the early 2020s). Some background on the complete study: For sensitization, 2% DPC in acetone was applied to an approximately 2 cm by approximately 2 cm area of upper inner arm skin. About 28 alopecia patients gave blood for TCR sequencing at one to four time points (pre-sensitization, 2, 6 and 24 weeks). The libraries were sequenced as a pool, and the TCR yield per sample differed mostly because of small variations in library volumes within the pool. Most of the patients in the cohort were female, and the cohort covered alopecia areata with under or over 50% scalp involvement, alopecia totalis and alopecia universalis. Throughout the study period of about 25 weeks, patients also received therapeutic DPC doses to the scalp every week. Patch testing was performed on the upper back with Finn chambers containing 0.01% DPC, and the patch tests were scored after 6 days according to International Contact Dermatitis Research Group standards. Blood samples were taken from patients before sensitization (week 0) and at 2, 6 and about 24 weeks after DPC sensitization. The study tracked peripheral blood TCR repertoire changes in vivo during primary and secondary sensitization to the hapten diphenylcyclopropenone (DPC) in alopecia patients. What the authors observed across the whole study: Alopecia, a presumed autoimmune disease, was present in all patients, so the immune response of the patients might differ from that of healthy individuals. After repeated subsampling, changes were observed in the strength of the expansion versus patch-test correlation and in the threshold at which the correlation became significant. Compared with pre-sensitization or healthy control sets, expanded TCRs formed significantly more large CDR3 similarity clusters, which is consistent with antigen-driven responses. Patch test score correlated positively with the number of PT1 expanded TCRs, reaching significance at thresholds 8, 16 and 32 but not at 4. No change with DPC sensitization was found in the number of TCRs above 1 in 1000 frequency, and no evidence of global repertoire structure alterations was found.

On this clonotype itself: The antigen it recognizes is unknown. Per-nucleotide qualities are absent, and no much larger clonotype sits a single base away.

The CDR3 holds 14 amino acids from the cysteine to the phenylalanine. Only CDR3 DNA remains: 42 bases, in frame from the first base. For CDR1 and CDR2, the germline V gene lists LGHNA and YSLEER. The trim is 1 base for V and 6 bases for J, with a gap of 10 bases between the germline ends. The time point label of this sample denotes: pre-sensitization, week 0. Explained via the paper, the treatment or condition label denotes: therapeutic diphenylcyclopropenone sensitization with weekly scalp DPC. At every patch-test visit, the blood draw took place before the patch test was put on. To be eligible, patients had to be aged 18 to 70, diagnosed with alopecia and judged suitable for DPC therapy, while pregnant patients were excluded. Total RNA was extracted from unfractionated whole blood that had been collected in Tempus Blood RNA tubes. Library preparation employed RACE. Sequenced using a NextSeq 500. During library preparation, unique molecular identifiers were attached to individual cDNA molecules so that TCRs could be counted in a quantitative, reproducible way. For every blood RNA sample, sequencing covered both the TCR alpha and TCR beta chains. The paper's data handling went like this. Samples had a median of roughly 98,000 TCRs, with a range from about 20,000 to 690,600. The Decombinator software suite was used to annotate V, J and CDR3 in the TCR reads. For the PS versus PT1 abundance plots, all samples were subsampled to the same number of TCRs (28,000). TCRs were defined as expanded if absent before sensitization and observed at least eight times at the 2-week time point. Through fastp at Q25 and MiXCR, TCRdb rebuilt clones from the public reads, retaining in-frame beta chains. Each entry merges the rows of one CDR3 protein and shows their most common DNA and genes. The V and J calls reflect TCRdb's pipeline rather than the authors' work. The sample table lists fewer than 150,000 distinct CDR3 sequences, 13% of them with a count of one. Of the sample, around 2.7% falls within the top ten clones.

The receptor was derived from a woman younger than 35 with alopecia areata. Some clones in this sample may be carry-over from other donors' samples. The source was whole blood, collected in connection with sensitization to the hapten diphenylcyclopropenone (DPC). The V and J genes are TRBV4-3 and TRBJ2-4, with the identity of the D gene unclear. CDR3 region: CASSQGTGLNIQYF. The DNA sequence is TGCGCCAGCAGCCAAGGGACCGGCTTAAACATTCAGTACTTC.